The rows below give T cell receptor beta chains drawn from one sample of a study of blood T cell repertoires in COVID-19. This table comes from immunoSEQ multiplex PCR, and its TCRdb copy is limited to in-frame clones, with some not included. The repertoire consists of about 310,000 clones, with about nine tenths occurring once and the leading ten covering 1%. What was sequenced was peripheral blood. The receptors were gathered from a man aged 50 to 60 with active or convalescent COVID-19. Both conserved end residues are part of each CDR3. A D gene is named only where the DNA matches it firmly. Not every row has a clone size; where given, it reads once, few, many or a size class.

D gene	clone size	J gene	V gene	CDR3 protein	CDR3 DNA
.	.	TRBJ1-2	TRBV19	CASSIYYGTGRVGYTF	TGTGCCAGTAGTATTTATTACGGAACAGGGAGAGTTGGCTACACCTTC
TRBD2	.	TRBJ2-1	TRBV5-1	CASSPSGTSGYNEQFF	TGCGCCAGCAGCCCGTCCGGGACTAGCGGCTACAATGAGCAGTTCTTC
TRBD1	.	TRBJ1-1	TRBV5-1	CASSVGDRVSSEAFF	TGCGCCAGCAGCGTGGGGGACAGGGTAAGTTCGGAAGCTTTCTTT
TRBD1	.	TRBJ1-1	TRBV5-8	CASSDHYGTGSRAEAFF	TGTGCCAGCAGCGATCACTACGGGACAGGGAGTCGAGCTGAAGCTTTCTTT
TRBD1	.	TRBJ1-3	TRBV12-3/TRBV12-4	CASSPPTGGTIYF	TGTGCCAGCAGCCCTCCTACAGGGGGAACCATATATTTT
TRBD1	once	TRBJ1-3	TRBV5-6	CASSFSGTVLSDSGNTIYF	TGTGCCAGCAGCTTCTCCGGGACAGTTCTCTCCGATTCCGGAAACACCATATATTTT
.	.	TRBJ2-3	TRBV9	CASSVLAVRSTDTQYF	TGTGCCAGCAGCGTGTTAGCGGTCAGGAGCACAGATACGCAGTATTTT
TRBD2	.	TRBJ2-1	TRBV23-1	CASSQSGVRTSGRPSSYNEQFF	TGCGCCAGCAGTCAATCGGGGGTTCGGACTAGCGGGCGGCCCTCGTCCTACAATGAGCAGTTCTTC
TRBD1	.	TRBJ2-2	TRBV6-6	CASNDRVSTGELFF	TGTGCCAGCAACGACAGGGTCTCTACCGGGGAGCTGTTTTTT
TRBD2	.	TRBJ2-1	TRBV7-9	CASSLSLAVNNEQFF	TGTGCCAGCAGCTTATCACTAGCGGTTAACAATGAGCAGTTCTTC
TRBD1	once	TRBJ2-5	TRBV18	CASSSGTGNRETQYF	TGTGCCAGCTCATCCGGGACAGGGAATCGAGAGACCCAGTACTTC
TRBD2	once	TRBJ2-1	TRBV4-1	CASRNGLAGNNEQFF	TGCGCCAGCAGAAATGGACTAGCCGGAAACAATGAGCAGTTCTTC
TRBD1	.	TRBJ1-6	TRBV5-4	CASSLGPAGGNSPLHF	TGTGCCAGCAGCTTGGGGCCAGCAGGGGGTAATTCACCCCTCCACTTT
TRBD1	.	TRBJ1-1	TRBV19	CASAHRGFEAFF	TGTGCCAGTGCTCACAGGGGTTTTGAAGCTTTCTTT
TRBD1	.	TRBJ2-7	TRBV28	CASRSGTGESYEQYF	TGTGCCAGCAGATCAGGGACAGGGGAAAGTTACGAGCAGTACTTC
.	.	TRBJ1-4	TRBV6-5	CASSYGGAGAGEKLFF	TGTGCCAGCAGTTACGGGGGAGCGGGGGCAGGGGAAAAACTGTTTTTT
TRBD1	.	TRBJ1-1	TRBV10-3	CAIGDRGRENTEAFF	TGTGCCATCGGGGACAGGGGGCGCGAAAATACTGAAGCTTTCTTT
.	.	TRBJ2-1	TRBV5-5	CASSLEGRGWDEQFF	TGTGCCAGCAGCCTGGAGGGGCGGGGTTGGGATGAGCAGTTCTTC
.	.	TRBJ2-1	TRBV2	CASIPDRGNEQFF	TGTGCCAGCATCCCCGATCGGGGGAATGAGCAGTTCTTC
TRBD1	.	TRBJ1-1	TRBV2	CASSEAHGRGDTEAFF	TGTGCCAGCAGTGAAGCGCACGGCAGGGGGGACACTGAAGCTTTCTTT
.	.	TRBJ1-2	TRBV12-1	CASSLPACPGQGWYGYTF	TGTGCCAGCAGCTTGCCTGCCTGCCCGGGACAGGGATGGTATGGCTACACCTTC
.	.	TRBJ1-1	TRBV5-6	CASTSRPGDTEAFF	TGTGCCAGCACCTCCCGGCCGGGGGACACTGAAGCTTTCTTT
.	once	TRBJ1-2	TRBV2	CASRNQGANYGYTF	TGTGCCAGCCGAAACCAAGGAGCTAACTATGGCTACACCTTC
TRBD2	.	TRBJ2-3	TRBV7-2	CASSFLADVSTDTQYF	TGTGCCAGCAGCTTCCTAGCGGATGTAAGCACAGATACGCAGTATTTT
.	.	TRBJ2-5	TRBV7-9	CASSLGAEETQYF	TGTGCCAGCAGCTTAGGTGCTGAGGAGACCCAGTACTTC
TRBD1	few	TRBJ1-1	TRBV4-1	CASSQWADRDTEAFF	TGCGCCAGCAGCCAATGGGCGGACAGGGACACTGAAGCTTTCTTT
.	.	TRBJ2-7	TRBV28	CAGSLNGWVQRAYEQYF	TGTGCCGGCAGTTTAAATGGATGGGTCCAGCGAGCCTACGAGCAGTACTTC
.	.	TRBJ2-3	TRBV2	CASSETGLRWVTQYF	TGTGCCAGCAGTGAAACTGGACTTAGGTGGGTTACGCAGTATTTT
TRBD2	.	TRBJ2-3	TRBV9	CASSPHQMGEGSDTQYF	TGTGCCAGCAGCCCTCATCAAATGGGGGAGGGATCAGATACGCAGTATTTT
.	.	TRBJ2-6	TRBV5-5	CASSLGPSPGANVLTF	TGTGCCAGCAGCTTGGGGCCTAGTCCTGGGGCCAACGTCCTGACTTTC
.	.	TRBJ2-7	TRBV21-1	CASSPNRVGDYEQYF	TGTGCCAGCAGCCCCAACAGGGTAGGGGACTACGAGCAGTACTTC
TRBD2	.	TRBJ2-3	TRBV7-9	CASSFPSSGRGVVDTQYF	TGTGCCAGCAGCTTCCCCTCTAGCGGGAGGGGTGTGGTAGATACGCAGTATTTT
.	.	TRBJ1-1	TRBV19	CASSIVVGGLAFF	TGTGCCAGTAGTATAGTCGTGGGGGGATTGGCTTTCTTT
.	.	TRBJ2-3	TRBV5-1	CASSLGSVSNTDTQYF	TGCGCCAGCAGCTTGGGATCGGTAAGCAACACAGATACGCAGTATTTT
TRBD1	.	TRBJ1-1	TRBV6-5	CASSLLRDRAAEAFF	TGTGCCAGCAGTTTATTGAGGGACAGGGCCGCTGAAGCTTTCTTT
TRBD2	once	TRBJ2-7	TRBV9	CASSVTSGGYEQYF	TGTGCCAGCAGCGTCACTAGCGGAGGCTACGAGCAGTACTTC
.	.	TRBJ2-5	TRBV5-1	CASSLAARETQYF	TGCGCCAGCAGCTTGGCCGCCAGGGAGACCCAGTACTTC